This TCR beta chain was captured in a study of CD8 T cells in Susac syndrome. From blood CD8+ and CD4+ T cells, the TCR beta chain was sequenced. The healthy controls were matched to patients by age and sex. Both CD4+ and CD8+ T cells were negatively isolated, and TEMRA cells underwent FACS enrichment. The CDR3 is 17 amino acids. V gave up 5 bases and J gave up 1 base, with 21 bases separating them. Germline loops: CDR1 SGHAT, CDR2 FQNNGV. An amount of RNA that ranged from roughly 0.45 to 1 ug was reverse transcribed with random hexamers. Amplification of TCR beta CDR3 across 54 Vbeta and 13 Jbeta was performed with immunoSEQ multiplex PCR. TCRdb passed the immunoSEQ multiplex PCR reads through MiXCR, listing each CDR3 protein once. The sample contains around 50,000 distinct CDR3 sequences, 85% to 95% of which appear only once.

The sequencing sample was made of CD8+ T cells from PBMCs. The origin of this receptor is a human donor in good health. J is TRBJ2-7 and V is TRBV11-2; D may be TRBD1 or TRBD2 (5 bases each). CDR3 nucleotide sequence: TGTGCCAGCAGCGCGAAGGGGTCCGGGACGGAATCCTACGAGCAGTACTTC. Translating it yields CASSAKGSGTESYEQYF.